This T cell receptor beta chain was captured by sequencing in a study of OX40 agonist ivuxolimab in advanced cancers. In the study overall: Partial response was recorded in three patients: one hepatocellular carcinoma and two cutaneous melanoma cases.

Study findings and constraints: The study observed clonal expansion of CD4+ and CD8+ blood T cells by week 6 at 0.1 to 3.0 mg/kg. Expanded clones tended on average to be more numerous among CD8+ T cells than CD4+.

Details on this clone: Its cognate antigen is unknown.

Germline V gene lookup returns CDR1 MNHNS and CDR2 SASEGT. The trim removed 6 bases at V and 9 bases at J, leaving 7 bases unmatched. This CDR3 has 12 residues. Patients with autoimmune history or systemic immunosuppression were excluded. TCRdb's table, derived via immunoSEQ multiplex PCR, lists solely in-frame clones and lacks some. The data hold 70,000 to 95,000 clones, with around 90% observed a single time. The sequence was collected from an adult with an advanced solid tumor such as melanoma, head and neck, liver or kidney cancer. The sequenced sample was CD4+ or CD8+ T cells sorted from blood, obtained in a trial of the OX40 agonist ivuxolimab. The genes are TRBV6-1 and TRBJ2-7; TRBD1 agrees at 8 bases. The CDR3 DNA follows: TGTGCCAGCAGCAGGACAGGGCGGTGGCAGTACTTC. This sequence encodes CASSRTGRWQYF.